This is a list of T cell receptor beta chains from one sample in a study of cytomegalovirus exposure and HLA in healthy donors. Libraries were prepared by immunoSEQ multiplex PCR; TCRdb keeps only in-frame clonotypes and omits some of them. Among approximately 80,000 clones listed, under 95% were seen once. Sequences were obtained from PBMCs. Source of these receptors: a woman aged 25 to 39 in good health and CMV-seronegative. Both conserved end residues are part of each CDR3.

j_call	v_call	cdr3_aa
TRBJ2-1	TRBV2	CASILDILAHEQFF
TRBJ2-7	TRBV5-1	CASSLEQPSYEQYF
TRBJ2-3	TRBV2	CASSYLSSTTDTQYF
TRBJ1-1	TRBV30	CAWSLVKGITEAFF
TRBJ1-1	TRBV7-6	CASSLAQVTGAEAFF
TRBJ1-1	TRBV5-1	CASSYNTGTAFTEAFF
TRBJ1-2	TRBV4-2	CASSQERGGRGDYGYTF
TRBJ2-7	TRBV29-1	CSVEGQGGSYEQYF
TRBJ2-1	TRBV19	CASTGGASKFLDEQFF
TRBJ1-1	TRBV27	CASRKQGANEAFF
TRBJ2-1	TRBV25-1	CASSVGPGNEQFF
TRBJ1-2	TRBV4-2	CASSQERGQGTGYTF
TRBJ1-1	TRBV27	CASRKGGGAFF
TRBJ2-5	TRBV6-1	CASRPGVETQYF
TRBJ1-2	TRBV19	CASSSDRGYTF
TRBJ1-5	TRBV30	CAWSGLAGNQPQHF
TRBJ1-5	TRBV6-1	CASKPQGAINQPQHF
TRBJ1-1	TRBV11-1	CASSLSPQGENTEAFF
TRBJ1-2	TRBV7-9	CASSLTRPRENYGYTF
TRBJ2-1	TRBV15	CATSRPGLEINEQFF
TRBJ1-2	TRBV6-1	CASSGQGTGDYGYTF
TRBJ1-5	TRBV2	CASSSRGGQPQHF
TRBJ1-2	TRBV28	CASERGQGVLEYGYTF
TRBJ1-2	TRBV6-5	CASSTRTGQTYGYTF
TRBJ2-3	TRBV7-9	CASSLTISGDTQYF
TRBJ2-7	TRBV28	CASSQGGAKPYEQYF
TRBJ2-2	TRBV7-9	CASSLPTGTGPSNTGELFF
TRBJ1-1	TRBV5-5	CASSFGTGLEAFF
TRBJ2-2	TRBV5-1	CASSASGTETGELFF
TRBJ2-2	TRBV6-4	CASSDSSTGELFF
TRBJ2-1	TRBV9	CASSEAGSSYNEQFF
TRBJ1-5	TRBV19	CASSQRTASNQPQHF
TRBJ1-3	TRBV9	CASSVFYGTGISGNTIYF
TRBJ2-3	TRBV5-1	CASSAANPSDTQYF
TRBJ2-2	TRBV11-3	CASSLYAGAGELFF
TRBJ2-1	TRBV6-5	CASSYSWGELNEQFF
TRBJ1-1	TRBV7-2	CASRPPQTEAFF
TRBJ2-7	TRBV28	CASSPSVYEQYF
TRBJ1-2	TRBV6-5	CASKEGTVYGYTF
TRBJ2-3	TRBV6-1	CASRSGGRNTQYF
TRBJ2-1	TRBV9	CASSVEGLWLGFDEQFF
TRBJ2-3	TRBV4-2	CASSQDRTGASTDTQYF
TRBJ1-2	TRBV6-1	CASRIDGSWGYTF
TRBJ2-4	TRBV29-1	CSVRDRLTKNIQYF
TRBJ1-5	TRBV6-6	CASITGNLGNQPQHF
TRBJ1-5	TRBV15	CATSRDGGQNQPQHF